These 19 T cell receptor beta chains originate from one sample sequenced in a study of CD8 T cells in acute hepatitis C reinfection. Profiling relied on immunoSEQ multiplex PCR, and the TCRdb table lists in-frame clones only, not all of them. The table shows 35,000 to 40,000 clones, with about 83% occurring only once. As for time point: naive CD8 control sorted from an acute-time-point sample. The sequenced sample consisted of naive CD8+ T cells from PBMCs. The origin of the receptors is a man aged 30 to 39 with chronic hepatitis C.

This clone has a single count. The chain employs TRBV4-3 and TRBJ1-2; D not resolved. Deletions cut 3 bases from V and 4 bases from J, with 12 bases between. Germline assignment: CDR1 LGHNA and CDR2 YSLEER. The CDR3 runs 14 residues. The CDR3 nucleotides are TGCGCCAGCAGCCACGCCCGGGGTGGCTATGGCTACACCTTC. This sequence encodes CASSHARGGYGYTF.

The genes are TRBV27 and TRBJ1-2; the match to TRBD1 covers 7 bases. The CDR3 length is 13 residues. The junction had 2 bases not matched to a gene; V was cut back by 3 bases and J by 4 bases. Per the germline V gene, CDR1 is MNHEY and CDR2 is SMNVEV (reference sequence). In DNA, the CDR3 is TGTGCCAGCAGTTTTGGGGACAGCTATGGCTACACCTTC. Its protein product is CASSFGDSYGYTF.

The V and J genes are TRBV5-1 and TRBJ2-2; D ambiguous. Germline lookup yields CDR1 SGHRS and CDR2 YFSETQ. The CDR3 runs to 13 residues. V was pared by 1 base and J by 7 bases, with 8 bases between. This chain's CDR3 is CASSLPTDGELFF. CDR3 nucleotide sequence: TGCGCCAGCAGCTTGCCCACAGACGGGGAGCTGTTTTTT.

This sequence joins TRBV19 and TRBJ1-1, with 7 bases that match TRBD1. This CDR3 is 13 amino acids long. V shed 4 bases and J 5 bases; nucleotides not matched to a gene: 4. Germline CDR1 LNHDA, CDR2 SQIVND (reference sequence). The CDR3 sequence is CASSTTGLTEAFF. DNA for the CDR3: TGTGCCAGTAGTACGACAGGGTTAACTGAAGCTTTCTTT.

V and J are TRBV18 and TRBJ2-7, with 10 nucleotides matching TRBD1. Trimming at V came to 3 bases and at J to 6 bases, leaving 5 bases not matched to a gene. The CDR3 runs to 14 residues. Germline V gives CDR1 KGHSH, CDR2 LQKENI. The CDR3: CASSPGQGPVEQYF. The CDR3 DNA is TGTGCCAGCTCACCGGGACAGGGGCCAGTCGAGCAGTACTTC.

This clone turned up a few times. The chain is built from TRBV19 and TRBJ1-2; weak D call: TRBD1 (5 bases). From germline, CDR1 is LNHDA and CDR2 SQIVND (reference sequence). This CDR3 has 15 residues. V lost 1 base, J lost 4 bases, and 13 bases lay in between. The CDR3 DNA reads TGTGCCAGTAGTATAGTAGAGACAGATTCCTATGGCTACACCTTC. Its translation: CASSIVETDSYGYTF.

The chain is built from TRBV30 and TRBJ2-7; D not certain. V lost 4 bases and J 2 bases, leaving 12 bases between the germline ends. Germline CDR1 and CDR2: GTSNPN and SVGIG (reference sequence). This CDR3 spans 13 amino acids. CDR3 DNA sequence: TGTGCCTGGAAGGGCTTCCCAACCTACGAGCAGTACTTC. Amino acids: CAWKGFPTYEQYF. The variable domain in full, completed from reference TRBV30 and TRBJ2-7, reads SQTIHQWPATLVQPVGSPLSLECTVEGTSNPNLYWYRQAAGRGLQLLFYSVGIGQISSEVPQNLSASRPQDRQFILSSKKLLLSDSGFYLCAWKGFPTYEQYFGPGTRLTVT.

The gene calls are TRBV4-2 and TRBJ2-1; weak D call: TRBD2 (6 bases). Germline V gene sequence: CDR1 LGHNA, CDR2 YNFKEQ. This CDR3 is built from 14 residues. Trimming stripped 3 bases from V and 8 bases from J, with 14 bases between. The CDR3 reads CASSQASSGDEQFF. In DNA, the CDR3 is TGTGCCAGCAGCCAGGCATCCTCGGGAGATGAGCAGTTCTTC.

The rearrangement uses TRBV9 and TRBJ1-4; D remains ambiguous. The V end lost 5 bases, the J end lost 8 bases, and 16 bases lay between the germline ends. The CDR3 extends over 14 amino acids. CDR1 is SGDLS and CDR2 is YYNGEE in the germline V gene. As DNA, the CDR3 is TGTGCCAGCAGTACCGAGCCTGGACGGGAAAAACTGTTTTTT. Its translation: CASSTEPGREKLFF.

The V call is TRBV18, the J call TRBJ2-1; D is perhaps TRBD2 (5 bases). Looked up from germline, CDR1 is KGHSH and CDR2 is LQKENI. The V end lost 0 bases, the J end lost 7 bases, and 13 bases lay between the germline ends. The CDR3 has 15 amino acids. The CDR3 loop reads CASSPPGGLGNEQFF. The CDR3 nucleotides read TGTGCCAGCTCACCACCGGGCGGGCTGGGGAATGAGCAGTTCTTC.

This CDR3 is CASSLGPNTGELFF. The CDR3 DNA reads as TGTGCCAGCAGCTTGGGCCCGAACACCGGGGAGCTGTTTTTT. J is TRBJ2-2 and V is TRBV5-6; the D is unclear. V was cut by 0 bases and J by 0 bases, with 3 bases left in between. The CDR3 loop spans 14 amino acids. Germline-derived CDR1 and CDR2 are SGHDT and YYEEEE. The full variable domain, rest sourced from reference TRBV5-6 and TRBJ2-2, is DAGVTQSPTHLIKTRGQQVTLRCSPKSGHDTVSWYQQALGQGPQFIFQYYEEEERQRGNFPDRFSGHQFPNYSSELNVNALLLGDSALYLCASSLGPNTGELFFGEGSRLTVL.

J is TRBJ2-6 and V is TRBV19; D call uncertain. V was cut by 7 bases and J by 1 base, with 14 bases left in between. The CDR3 has 16 amino acids. The germline V gene has CDR1 LNHDA and CDR2 SQIVND (reference sequence). CDR3: CASTLLHGSGANVLTF. CDR3 nucleotides: TGTGCCAGTACCCTTTTACATGGATCTGGGGCCAACGTCCTGACTTTC.

The chain employs TRBV11-2 and TRBJ1-1; no definite D call. V lost 3 bases and J lost 3, with 20 bases in between. CDR1 SGHAT and CDR2 FQNNGV come from the germline V gene. The CDR3 totals 17 residues. CDR3 residues: CASSFDRQIGRDTEAFF. For the CDR3, the DNA is TGTGCCAGCAGCTTTGATCGCCAAATAGGAAGGGACACTGAAGCTTTCTTT.

The rearrangement joins TRBV7-9 to TRBJ2-7, with 14 bases identical to TRBD2. The germline gives CDR1 SEHNR, CDR2 FQNEAQ (reference sequence). The CDR3 has 15 residues. The V segment lost 5 bases and the J segment 4 bases; nucleotides outside the gene matches: 4. Here the CDR3 reads CASSPRTSGGYEQYF. In DNA form, the CDR3 reads TGTGCCAGCAGCCCCCGGACTAGCGGGGGGTACGAGCAGTACTTC.

The chain uses TRBV6-6 and TRBJ2-5; possibly TRBD2 for D (6 bases). This CDR3 has 14 amino acids. Germline CDR1 MNHNY, CDR2 SVGAGI (reference sequence). Trimming stripped 0 bases from V and 5 bases from J, with 10 bases between. CDR3 region: CASSYSGGLETQYF. Here the CDR3 DNA reads TGTGCCAGCAGTTACTCTGGGGGGTTGGAGACCCAGTACTTC.

The V gene is TRBV19, the J gene TRBJ1-1; the D gene is possibly TRBD1 (5 bases). Germline V lookup: CDR1 LNHDA, CDR2 SQIVND (reference sequence). V lost 4 bases, J lost 0 bases, and 12 bases lay in between. The CDR3 covers 15 residues. The DNA for the CDR3 is TGTGCCAGTAGTAGCCCACAGGCACTGAACACTGAAGCTTTCTTT. Its protein is CASSSPQALNTEAFF.

This chain joins TRBV2 and TRBJ1-1; D call uncertain. Between the trimmed V and J ends, which lost 9 bases and 1 base, there was a span of 9 bases. Germline-derived CDR1 and CDR2 are SNHLY and FYNNEI. CDR3 size: 12 residues. The chain's CDR3 is CARTYPNTEAFF. CDR3 nucleotide sequence: TGTGCCAGGACTTACCCGAACACTGAAGCTTTCTTT.

The gene calls are TRBV7-3 and TRBJ2-3, with 11 bases identical to TRBD2. Germline V CDR1 and CDR2: SGHTA, FQGTGA. V lost 6 bases and J lost 6; bases outside the gene matches: 8. The CDR3 runs to 15 residues. The DNA for the CDR3 is TGTGCCAGCAGTCCAACTAGCGGGGGAGGGGATACGCAGTATTTT. Translating it yields CASSPTSGGGDTQYF.

The CDR3 sequence: CASSSLTGRSIGYTF. DNA for the CDR3: TGTGCCAGCAGCTCGTTGACAGGGCGGAGTATTGGCTACACCTTC. The chain links TRBV13 to TRBJ1-2; 7 bases agree with TRBD1. The CDR3 totals 15 residues. J lost 7 bases, V lost 4 bases, and 12 bases had no gene match. Germline V CDR1 and CDR2: PRHDT, FYEKMQ (reference sequence).